A selection of T cell receptor beta chains follows, all from one sample in a study of blood T cell repertoires in COVID-19. Data came from immunoSEQ multiplex PCR; TCRdb stores just in-frame clones and leaves some out. The data hold about 240,000 clones, with 83% observed a single time. Input material: PBMCs or T cells enriched from blood (not recorded which). Source of these receptors: a woman aged 40 to 50 who had been exposed to COVID-19. Each CDR3 is given with its conserved first and last residue. A D gene is named only where the DNA matches it firmly. Clone size appears in some rows only: once, few, many, or a class for an expanded clone.

TRBV24-1	TRBJ1-2	TRBD1	-	CATTPGTGYGYTF	TGTGCCACCACCCCCGGGACAGGGTATGGCTACACCTTC
TRBV3-1/TRBV3-2	TRBJ1-2	-	-	CASSLGQGRYGYTF	TGTGCCAGCAGCCTGGGGCAGGGGCGCTATGGCTACACCTTC
TRBV15	TRBJ1-4	TRBD1	many	CATSRGQGATNEKLFF	TGTGCCACCAGCAGAGGGCAGGGGGCGACTAATGAAAAACTGTTTTTT
TRBV5-4	TRBJ1-2	TRBD1	-	CASSLGQGAQRYGYTF	TGTGCCAGCAGCTTGGGACAGGGGGCGCAGAGATATGGCTACACCTTC
TRBV7-8	TRBJ2-2	TRBD1	-	CASSLQGAGFTGELFF	TGTGCCAGCAGCCTACAGGGGGCTGGGTTCACCGGGGAGCTGTTTTTT
TRBV7-9	TRBJ2-5	-	once	CASSPPRGGETQYF	TGTGCCAGCAGCCCCCCAAGGGGGGGAGAGACCCAGTACTTC
TRBV6-8	TRBJ2-1	TRBD2	-	CASSGTSGGAADNEQFF	TGTGCCAGCTCCGGGACTAGCGGGGGGGCGGCGGACAATGAGCAGTTCTTC
TRBV7-9	TRBJ2-5	TRBD2	few	CASSLAGGQETQYF	TGTGCCAGCAGCTTAGCCGGGGGGCAAGAGACCCAGTACTTC
TRBV5-1	TRBJ2-7	TRBD1	-	CASSLGNRQGNPYEQYF	TGCGCCAGCAGCTTGGGGAATCGACAGGGAAACCCCTACGAGCAGTACTTC
TRBV2	TRBJ2-3	TRBD2	-	CASSDERGGGTDTQYF	TGTGCCAGCAGTGATGAGCGGGGGGGTGGGACAGATACGCAGTATTTT
TRBV19	TRBJ2-3	TRBD2	many	CASSSRLAYTDTQYF	TGTGCCAGTAGTTCCCGACTAGCTTACACAGATACGCAGTATTTT
TRBV5-1	TRBJ1-2	-	-	CASSPDPQGYYGYTF	TGCGCCAGCAGCCCCGACCCACAGGGATACTATGGCTACACCTTC
TRBV5-1	TRBJ1-1	-	-	CASSWTTGSTEAFF	TGCGCCAGCAGCTGGACCACAGGGTCCACTGAAGCTTTCTTT
TRBV27	TRBJ2-3	TRBD2	-	CASSSRTSGYTDTQYF	TGTGCCAGCAGTTCCCGGACTAGCGGGTACACAGATACGCAGTATTTT
TRBV13	TRBJ2-6	-	-	CASSARKTGANVLTF	TGTGCCAGCAGCGCCAGAAAGACTGGGGCCAACGTCCTGACTTTC
TRBV7-2	TRBJ2-3	TRBD1	-	CASSVGQGTDTQYF	TGTGCCAGCAGCGTAGGACAGGGGACAGATACGCAGTATTTT
TRBV5-4	TRBJ2-3	-	once	CASSLRQGLSYTDTQYF	TGTGCCAGCAGCCTCCGTCAAGGACTATCATACACAGATACGCAGTATTTT
TRBV7-2	TRBJ2-1	-	-	CASSPPSDYNEQFF	TGTGCCAGCAGCCCGCCGTCAGACTACAATGAGCAGTTCTTC
TRBV4-3	TRBJ2-7	-	-	CASGSSRGGSYEQYF	TGCGCCAGCGGCAGCTCAAGGGGAGGCTCCTACGAGCAGTACTTC
TRBV7-2	TRBJ2-5	-	once	CASSLGSSKETQYF	TGTGCCAGCAGCTTAGGGTCTAGCAAAGAGACCCAGTACTTC
TRBV18	TRBJ2-7	-	-	CASSPRSRPGTPVAYEQYF	TGTGCCAGCTCACCACGGTCCAGGCCCGGGACACCCGTAGCCTACGAGCAGTACTTC
TRBV19	TRBJ2-5	-	-	CASSIYGGQFQETQYF	TGTGCCAGTAGTATATATGGCGGACAGTTCCAAGAGACCCAGTACTTC
TRBV7-2	TRBJ2-2	-	-	CASIRAEGNTGELFF	TGTGCCAGCATCAGAGCGGAAGGAAACACCGGGGAGCTGTTTTTT
TRBV2	TRBJ1-5	TRBD1	few	CASGVGGTQPQHF	TGTGCCAGCGGGGTAGGGGGCACTCAGCCCCAGCATTTT
TRBV4-1	TRBJ1-1	-	once	CASSQETPGVGTEAFF	TGCGCCAGCAGCCAAGAGACGCCAGGGGTGGGCACTGAAGCTTTCTTT
TRBV6-9	TRBJ1-5	-	-	CASSYFWGYSNQPQHF	TGTGCCAGCAGTTATTTTTGGGGCTATAGCAATCAGCCCCAGCATTTT
TRBV5-6	TRBJ1-1	TRBD1	-	CASSPSRTGGSEAFF	TGTGCCAGCAGCCCCTCTAGGACAGGGGGCTCTGAAGCTTTCTTT
TRBV7-2	TRBJ1-2	TRBD1	-	CASSLLGVQGAYGYTF	TGTGCCAGCAGCTTACTAGGGGTACAGGGGGCCTATGGCTACACCTTC
TRBV4-3	TRBJ1-5	TRBD1	-	CASSQDRGQNQPQHF	TGCGCCAGCAGCCAAGACAGGGGGCAGAATCAGCCCCAGCATTTT
TRBV5-1	TRBJ2-2	TRBD2	-	CASSLSGGAESRGELFF	TGCGCCAGCAGCCTTAGCGGGGGGGCTGAGTCACGCGGGGAGCTGTTTTTT
TRBV5-3	TRBJ1-5	-	-	CARSARESNQPQHF	TGTGCCAGAAGCGCCAGGGAAAGCAATCAGCCCCAGCATTTT
TRBV9	TRBJ2-1	TRBD2	-	CASTPSGGNEQFF	TGTGCCAGCACCCCTAGCGGGGGTAATGAGCAGTTCTTC
TRBV18	TRBJ1-4	-	-	CASSPPRGGSEEKLFF	TGTGCCAGCTCACCCCCACGCGGGGGTTCAGAGGAAAAACTGTTTTTT
TRBV27	TRBJ2-1	-	-	CASSGRTALAYNEQFF	TGTGCCAGCAGTGGAAGGACAGCTTTGGCATACAATGAGCAGTTCTTC
TRBV19	TRBJ1-1	-	few	CASSRRGVREAFF	TGTGCCAGTAGTCGCAGGGGCGTCAGGGAAGCTTTCTTT
TRBV10-3	TRBJ1-6	-	-	CAISVAGNNSPLHF	TGTGCCATCAGTGTGGCGGGGAATAATTCACCCCTCCACTTT
TRBV28	TRBJ1-1	TRBD1	-	CASSSGQGGMNTEAFF	TGTGCCAGCAGTTCCGGACAGGGAGGCATGAACACTGAAGCTTTCTTT
TRBV3-1/TRBV3-2	TRBJ2-7	-	once	CASSQEGASTKLNF	TGTGCCAGCAGCCAAGAGGGCGCGTCTACCAAGTTGAACTTC
TRBV5-1	TRBJ2-7	TRBD2	-	CASSQDTSGGAYEQYF	TGCGCCAGCAGCCAAGATACTAGCGGGGGAGCCTACGAGCAGTACTTC
TRBV7-3	TRBJ1-2	TRBD1	many	CASSPSGTGIYGYTF	TGTGCCAGCAGCCCATCCGGGACAGGCATCTATGGCTACACCTTC
TRBV13	TRBJ1-2	TRBD1	-	CASSRRQGDGYTF	TGTGCCAGCAGCCGTCGACAGGGGGATGGCTACACCTTC
TRBV2	TRBJ1-5	-	once	CASSRTNQPQHF	TGTGCCAGCAGTAGGACAAATCAGCCCCAGCATTTT
TRBV24-1	TRBJ2-3	TRBD2	-	CATGGEGFGGDTQYF	TGTGCCACCGGGGGGGAGGGCTTTGGCGGGGATACGCAGTATTTT
TRBV5-6	TRBJ2-2	TRBD2	-	CASSLIRTSPTGELFF	TGTGCCAGCAGCCTCATCAGGACTAGCCCAACCGGGGAGCTGTTTTTT
TRBV5-6	TRBJ2-1	TRBD2	-	CASSRTSGGSYNEQFF	TGTGCCAGCAGCAGGACTAGCGGGGGATCCTACAATGAGCAGTTCTTC
TRBV4-1	TRBJ2-7	-	-	CASSQESTRSYEQYF	TGCGCCAGCAGCCAAGAGTCTACCCGGTCCTACGAGCAGTACTTC
TRBV2	TRBJ2-5	-	-	CAGGARRETQYF	TGTGCCGGCGGAGCCCGCCGAGAGACCCAGTACTTC
TRBV28	TRBJ2-7	TRBD2	-	CASSLWRGANIKYEQYF	TGTGCCAGCAGTTTATGGCGGGGGGCTAATATCAAGTACGAGCAGTACTTC
TRBV6-1	TRBJ1-5	TRBD1	-	CASSDTGTGNNQPQHF	TGTGCCAGCAGTGATACCGGGACAGGGAACAATCAGCCCCAGCATTTT
TRBV5-4	TRBJ1-2	TRBD1	-	CASSLGRTGSYGYTF	TGTGCCAGCAGCTTGGGGCGGACAGGGAGCTATGGCTACACCTTC
TRBV27	TRBJ2-7	-	once	CASSPLGGRVGDEQYF	TGTGCCAGCAGCCCCCTCGGTGGCAGGGTGGGCGACGAGCAGTACTTC
TRBV6-2/TRBV6-3	TRBJ1-6	-	-	CASSTGTFIGSPLHF	TGTGCCAGCAGCACCGGGACATTCATCGGCTCACCCCTCCACTTT
TRBV4-2	TRBJ1-1	-	few	CASSQAQGARTEAFF	TGTGCCAGCAGCCAGGCACAGGGCGCCCGCACTGAAGCTTTCTTT
TRBV7-2	TRBJ2-7	-	-	CASSFQWSSYEQYF	TGTGCCAGCAGCTTTCAGTGGAGCTCCTACGAGCAGTACTTC
TRBV9	TRBJ2-3	-	-	CASSVGLGITDTQYF	TGTGCCAGCAGCGTAGGACTAGGTATCACAGATACGCAGTATTTT
TRBV5-1	TRBJ1-1	TRBD1	-	CASSGGQVSSEAFF	TGCGCCAGCAGCGGGGGACAGGTCAGCTCTGAAGCTTTCTTT
TRBV5-1	TRBJ1-4	TRBD1	-	CASSRRDSGEKLFF	TGCGCCAGCAGCCGCCGGGACAGTGGAGAAAAACTGTTTTTT
TRBV15	TRBJ1-5	-	-	CATSRAQGNSNQPQHF	TGTGCCACCAGCAGAGCGCAGGGCAATAGCAATCAGCCCCAGCATTTT